The text below deals with one TCR beta chain. These data originate in a study of T cells in Graves' hyperthyroidism and ophthalmopathy. With 5 bases removed from V and 5 bases from J, the gap between germline ends came to 12 bases. The CDR3 has 13 residues. CDR1 SNHLY and CDR2 FYNNEI come from the germline V gene. TCR beta CDR3 regions were amplified from RNA. The TCR CDR3 first-round RT-PCR relied on the HTBI primer set. TCRdb called the multiplex PCR reads again in MiXCR, with one record for every CDR3 protein. The repertoire holds more than 300,000 distinct CDR3 sequences, with about a sixth as singletons.

This clonotype was obtained from a woman in her 30s with Graves' hyperthyroidism that later progressed to Graves' ophthalmopathy. The source material was blood. The chain has TRBV2 and TRBJ1-1; D is unclear. CDR3 region: CASSSGPGTEAFF. The CDR3 nucleotides are TGTGCCAGCAGTTCTGGCCCGGGGACTGAAGCTTTCTTT.